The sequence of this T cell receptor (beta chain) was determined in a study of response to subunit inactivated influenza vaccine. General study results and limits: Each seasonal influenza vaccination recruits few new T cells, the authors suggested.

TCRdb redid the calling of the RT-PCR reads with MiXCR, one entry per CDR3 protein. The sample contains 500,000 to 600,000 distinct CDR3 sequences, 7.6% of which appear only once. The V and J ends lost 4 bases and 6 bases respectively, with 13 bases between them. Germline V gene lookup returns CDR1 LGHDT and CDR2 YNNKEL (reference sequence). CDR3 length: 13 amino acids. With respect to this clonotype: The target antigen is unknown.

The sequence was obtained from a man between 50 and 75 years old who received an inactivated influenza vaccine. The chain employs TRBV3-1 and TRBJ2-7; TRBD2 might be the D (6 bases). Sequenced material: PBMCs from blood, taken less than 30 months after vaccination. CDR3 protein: CASSRQASVEQYF. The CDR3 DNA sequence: TGTGCCAGCAGCCGCCAAGCTAGCGTCGAGCAGTACTTC.